The clone carrying this TCR beta chain has only one observation. The study assigned cohorts using participant-reported clinical history. Donors of Cohort 3 who recovered were those that had two negative PCRs, clearance, or symptom resolution. This CDR3 is built from 17 residues. Per the study methods: Amplifying reference gene primers gave estimates of nucleated cell counts. Sequenced by immunoSEQ multiplex PCR; TCRdb stores in-frame clones only, minus some. The D gene and trimming were derived from the DNA, and the V and J assignments and clone size from that table. The sample carries just over 300,000 clones, approximately 89% recorded once. This sample is drawn from a study of blood T cell repertoires in COVID-19.

The TCR originated in a woman aged 40-49 years who had recovered from COVID-19. The chain links TRBV21-1 to TRBJ1-1. TRBV21-1 is a listed pseudogene. Sequencing input: PBMCs or T cells enriched from blood (not recorded which). Written as DNA, the CDR3 is TGTGCCAGCAGCATTGATTCAGAGGGCGCGGGGAACACTGAAGCTTTCTTT. Protein: CASSIDSEGAGNTEAFF.